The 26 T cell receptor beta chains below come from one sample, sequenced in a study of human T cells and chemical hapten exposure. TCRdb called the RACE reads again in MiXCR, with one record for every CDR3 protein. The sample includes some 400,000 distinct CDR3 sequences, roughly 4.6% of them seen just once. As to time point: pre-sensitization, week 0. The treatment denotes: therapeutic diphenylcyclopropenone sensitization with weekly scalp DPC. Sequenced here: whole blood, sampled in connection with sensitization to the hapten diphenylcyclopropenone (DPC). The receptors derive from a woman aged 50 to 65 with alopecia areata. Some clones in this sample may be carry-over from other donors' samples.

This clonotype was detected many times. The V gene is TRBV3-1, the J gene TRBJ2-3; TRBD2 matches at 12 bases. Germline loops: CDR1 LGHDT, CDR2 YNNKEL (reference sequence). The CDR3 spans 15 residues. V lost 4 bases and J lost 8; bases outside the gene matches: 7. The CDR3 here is CASSPASGGASTQYF. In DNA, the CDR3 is TGTGCCAGCAGCCCCGCTAGCGGGGGGGCGAGTACGCAGTATTTT.

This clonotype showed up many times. DNA for the CDR3: TGCGCCAGCAGCCAAGATTCTCAGGGGGCGAAAGCTTTCTTT. Its protein product is CASSQDSQGAKAFF. The chain employs TRBV4-3 and TRBJ1-1, with 8 bases identical to TRBD1. Germline V gene lookup returns CDR1 LGHNA and CDR2 YSLEER. Trimming cost V 0 bases and J 9 bases; bases outside gene matches: 6. The CDR3 spans 14 residues.

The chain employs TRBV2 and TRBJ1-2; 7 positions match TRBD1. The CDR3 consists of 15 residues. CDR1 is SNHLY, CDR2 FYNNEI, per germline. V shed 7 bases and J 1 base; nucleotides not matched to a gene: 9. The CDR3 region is CASIHVGTDNYGYTF. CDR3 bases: TGTGCCAGCATTCACGTTGGGACAGATAACTATGGCTACACCTTC.

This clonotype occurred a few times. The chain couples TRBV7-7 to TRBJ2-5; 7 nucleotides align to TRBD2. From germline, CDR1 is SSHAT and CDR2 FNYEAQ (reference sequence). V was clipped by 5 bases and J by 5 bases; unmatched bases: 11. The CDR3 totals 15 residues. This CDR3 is CASSPFTGGMETQYF. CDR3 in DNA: TGTGCCAGCAGCCCCTTTACGGGAGGCATGGAGACCCAGTACTTC. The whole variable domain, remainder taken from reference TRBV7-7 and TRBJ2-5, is GAGVSQSPRYKVTKRGQDVTLRCDPISSHATLYWYQQALGQGPEFLTYFNYEAQPDKSGLPSDRFSAERPEGSISTLTIQRTEQRDSAMYRCASSPFTGGMETQYFGPGTRLLVL.

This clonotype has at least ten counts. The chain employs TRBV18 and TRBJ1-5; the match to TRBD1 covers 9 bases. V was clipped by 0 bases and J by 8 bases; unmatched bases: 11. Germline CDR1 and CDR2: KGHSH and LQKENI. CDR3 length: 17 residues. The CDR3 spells CASSPPRTGARTEPQHF. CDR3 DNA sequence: TGTGCCAGCTCACCACCTCGGACAGGGGCCCGGACGGAGCCCCAGCATTTT. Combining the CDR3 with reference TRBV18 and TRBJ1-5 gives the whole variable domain NAGVMQNPRHLVRRRGQEARLRCSPMKGHSHVYWYRQLPEEGLKFMVYLQKENIIDESGMPKERFSAEFPKEGPSILRIQQVVRGDSAAYFCASSPPRTGARTEPQHFGDGTRLSIL.

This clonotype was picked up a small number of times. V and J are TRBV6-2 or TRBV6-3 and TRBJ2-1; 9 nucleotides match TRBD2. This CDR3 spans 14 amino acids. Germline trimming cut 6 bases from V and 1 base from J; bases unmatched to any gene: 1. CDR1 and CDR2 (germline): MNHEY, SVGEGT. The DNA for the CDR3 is TGTGCCAGCAGGCTAGCGGGGTCCTACAATGAGCAGTTCTTC. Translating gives CASRLAGSYNEQFF.

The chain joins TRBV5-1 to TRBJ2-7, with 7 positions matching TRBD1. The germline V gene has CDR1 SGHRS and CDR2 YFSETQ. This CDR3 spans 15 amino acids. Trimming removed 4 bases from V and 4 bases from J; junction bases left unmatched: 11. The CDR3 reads CASSTQTGSGYEQYF. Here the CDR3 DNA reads TGCGCCAGCAGCACCCAGACAGGGTCGGGTTACGAGCAGTACTTC.

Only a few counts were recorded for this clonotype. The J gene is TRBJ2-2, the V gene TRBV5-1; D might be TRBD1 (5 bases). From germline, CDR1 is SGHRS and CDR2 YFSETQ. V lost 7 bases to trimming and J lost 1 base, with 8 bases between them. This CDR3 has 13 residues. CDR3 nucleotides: TGCGCCAGCTGCACAGGGAACACCGGGGAGCTGTTTTTT. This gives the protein CASCTGNTGELFF.

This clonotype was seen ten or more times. CDR3 DNA: TGTGCCAGCAGTTGGGGGACAGAGAACACCGGGGAGCTGTTTTTT. It yields the protein CASSWGTENTGELFF. The chain links TRBV6-2 or TRBV6-3 to TRBJ2-2; 7 bases are a match to TRBD1. Germline CDR1 reads MNHEY; CDR2 reads SVGEGT. V shed 4 bases and J 1 base; nucleotides not matched to a gene: 3. The CDR3 is 15 amino acids.

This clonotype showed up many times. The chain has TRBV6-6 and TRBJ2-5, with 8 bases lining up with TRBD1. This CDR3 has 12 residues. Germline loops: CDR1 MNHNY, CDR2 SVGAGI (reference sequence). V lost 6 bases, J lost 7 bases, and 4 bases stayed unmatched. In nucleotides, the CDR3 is TGTGCCAGCAGGGACAGGGAGTGGACCCAGTACTTC. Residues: CASRDREWTQYF.

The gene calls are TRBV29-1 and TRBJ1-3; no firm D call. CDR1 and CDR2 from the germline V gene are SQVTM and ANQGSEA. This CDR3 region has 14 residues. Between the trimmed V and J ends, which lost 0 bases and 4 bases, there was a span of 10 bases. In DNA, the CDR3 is TGCAGCGTTGAAGAGGCCGGGCACGGAAACACCATATATTTT. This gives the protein CSVEEAGHGNTIYF.

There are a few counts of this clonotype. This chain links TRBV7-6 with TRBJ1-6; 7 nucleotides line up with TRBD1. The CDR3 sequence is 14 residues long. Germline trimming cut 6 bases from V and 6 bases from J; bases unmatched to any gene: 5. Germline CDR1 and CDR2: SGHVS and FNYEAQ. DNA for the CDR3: TGTGCCAGCAGTCTTGGGACAGTTAATTCACCCCTCCACTTT. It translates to CASSLGTVNSPLHF.

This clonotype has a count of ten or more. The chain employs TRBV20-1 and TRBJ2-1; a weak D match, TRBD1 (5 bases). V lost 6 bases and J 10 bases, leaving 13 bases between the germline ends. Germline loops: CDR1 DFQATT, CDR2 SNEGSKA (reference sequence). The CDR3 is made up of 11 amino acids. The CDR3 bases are TGCAGTGCGCGACAGACCGGGGAGCAGTTCTTC. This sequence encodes CSARQTGEQFF.

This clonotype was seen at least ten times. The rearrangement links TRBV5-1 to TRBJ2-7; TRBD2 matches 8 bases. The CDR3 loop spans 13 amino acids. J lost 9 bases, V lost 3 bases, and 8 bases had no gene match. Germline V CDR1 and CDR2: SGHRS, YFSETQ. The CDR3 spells CASSYVTSALQYF. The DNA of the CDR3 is TGCGCCAGCAGCTATGTGACTAGCGCGCTGCAGTACTTC.

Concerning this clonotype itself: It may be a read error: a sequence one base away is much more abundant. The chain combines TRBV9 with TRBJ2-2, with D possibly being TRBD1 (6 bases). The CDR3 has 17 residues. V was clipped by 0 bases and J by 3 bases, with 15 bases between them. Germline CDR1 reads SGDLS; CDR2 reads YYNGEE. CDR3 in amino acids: CASSVDGTWTYTGELFF. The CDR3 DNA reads TGTGCCAGCAGCGTAGATGGGACATGGACGTACACCGGGGAGCTGTTTTTT.

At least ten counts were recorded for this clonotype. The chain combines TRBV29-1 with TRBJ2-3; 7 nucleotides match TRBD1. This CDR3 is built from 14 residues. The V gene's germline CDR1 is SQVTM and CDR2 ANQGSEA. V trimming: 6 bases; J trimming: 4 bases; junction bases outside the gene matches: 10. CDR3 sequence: CSVAGTATPDTQYF. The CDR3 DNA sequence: TGCAGCGTGGCCGGGACAGCCACCCCAGATACGCAGTATTTT.

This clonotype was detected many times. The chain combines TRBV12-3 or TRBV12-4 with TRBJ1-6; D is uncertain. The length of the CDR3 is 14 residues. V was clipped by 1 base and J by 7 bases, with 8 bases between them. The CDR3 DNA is TGTGCCAGCAGTTTAGGGCAGCAGAATTCACCCCTCCACTTT. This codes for CASSLGQQNSPLHF.

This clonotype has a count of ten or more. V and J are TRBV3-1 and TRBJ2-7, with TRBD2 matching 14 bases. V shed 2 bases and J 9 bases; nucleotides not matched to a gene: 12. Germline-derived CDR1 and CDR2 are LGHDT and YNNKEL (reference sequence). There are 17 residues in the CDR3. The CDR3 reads CASSQTGSRLAGGRQYF. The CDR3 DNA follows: TGTGCCAGCAGCCAAACCGGCAGCCGACTAGCGGGGGGGCGGCAGTACTTC.

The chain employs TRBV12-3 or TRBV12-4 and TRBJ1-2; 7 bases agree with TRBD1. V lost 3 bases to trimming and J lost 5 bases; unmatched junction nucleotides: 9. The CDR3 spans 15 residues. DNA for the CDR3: TGTGCCAGCAGTTTCAGGAGGCAGGGGGGGTATGGCTACACCTTC. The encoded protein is CASSFRRQGGYGYTF.

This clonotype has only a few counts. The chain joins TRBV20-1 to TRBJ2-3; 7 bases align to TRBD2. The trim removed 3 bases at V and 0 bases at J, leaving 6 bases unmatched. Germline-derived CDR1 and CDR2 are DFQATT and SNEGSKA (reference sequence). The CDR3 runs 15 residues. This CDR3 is CSARERGPSTDTQYF. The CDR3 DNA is TGCAGTGCTAGGGAGCGGGGTCCTAGCACAGATACGCAGTATTTT.

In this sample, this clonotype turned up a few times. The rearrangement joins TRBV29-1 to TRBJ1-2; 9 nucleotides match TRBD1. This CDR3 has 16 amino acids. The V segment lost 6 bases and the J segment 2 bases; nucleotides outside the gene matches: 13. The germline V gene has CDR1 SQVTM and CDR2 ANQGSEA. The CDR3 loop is CSVDTGTGRANYGYTF. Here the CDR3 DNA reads TGCAGCGTGGATACCGGGACAGGGCGCGCAAACTATGGCTACACCTTC.

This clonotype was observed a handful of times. This chain's CDR3 is CASSEYNFRGDTGELFF. For the CDR3, the DNA is TGTGCCAGCAGTGAATATAATTTCAGGGGCGACACCGGGGAGCTGTTTTTT. This chain links TRBV25-1 with TRBJ2-2; a possible D gene is TRBD1 (6 bases). V lost 0 bases to trimming and J lost 3 bases, with 14 bases between them. The germline CDR1 and CDR2 sequences are MGHDK and SYGVNS. The CDR3 loop spans 17 amino acids.

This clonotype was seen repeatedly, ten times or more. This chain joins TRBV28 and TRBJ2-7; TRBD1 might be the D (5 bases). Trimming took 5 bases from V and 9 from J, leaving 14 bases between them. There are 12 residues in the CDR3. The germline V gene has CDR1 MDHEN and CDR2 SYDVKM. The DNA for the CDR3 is TGTGCCAGCAGTCCCAGGGCCTTCTGGCAGTACTTC. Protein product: CASSPRAFWQYF. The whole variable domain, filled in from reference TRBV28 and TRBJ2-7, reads DVKVTQSSRYLVKRTGEKVFLECVQDMDHENMFWYRQDPGLGLRLIYFSYDVKMKEKGDIPEGYSVSREKKERFSLILESASTNQTSMYLCASSPRAFWQYFGPGTRLTVT.

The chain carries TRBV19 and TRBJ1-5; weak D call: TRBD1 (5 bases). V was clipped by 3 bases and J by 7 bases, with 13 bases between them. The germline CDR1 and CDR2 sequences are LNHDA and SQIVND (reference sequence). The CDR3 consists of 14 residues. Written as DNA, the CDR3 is TGTGCCAGTAGTATTAAGAGGGGTCAACAGCCCCAGCATTTT. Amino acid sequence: CASSIKRGQQPQHF.

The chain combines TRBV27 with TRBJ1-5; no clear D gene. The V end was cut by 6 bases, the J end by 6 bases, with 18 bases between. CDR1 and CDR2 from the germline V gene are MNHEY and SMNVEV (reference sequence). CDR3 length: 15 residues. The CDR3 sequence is CASSPQRQVAQPQHF. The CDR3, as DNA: TGTGCCAGCAGCCCTCAGCGGCAGGTAGCTCAGCCCCAGCATTTT.

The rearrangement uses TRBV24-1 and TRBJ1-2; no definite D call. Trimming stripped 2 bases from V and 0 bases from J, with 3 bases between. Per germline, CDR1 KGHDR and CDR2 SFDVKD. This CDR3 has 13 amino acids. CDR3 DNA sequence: TGTGCCACCAGTGATTCAGCTAACTATGGCTACACCTTC. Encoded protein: CATSDSANYGYTF.